This paragraph covers one TCR beta chain sequence. The target antigen is unknown. These data originate in a study of vaccination effects on CD4 cells after COVID-19. Study summary: It was a median of 72 days after the second dose that post-vaccine samples were obtained. Peptides at about 10 ug/ml and IL-2 at about 10 IU/ml were added to 1.5 million to 2 million PBMC per well.

Overall study results and limits: Few convalescent patients and no early post-infection timepoints were included in the study.

This CDR3 has 16 amino acids. Trimming pared 3 bases from V and 8 bases from J, leaving 19 bases between. Germline V gives CDR1 MNHEY, CDR2 SMNVEV (reference sequence). Culturing for about 10 days preceded CD4+ T cell isolation. Subjects were given two BNT162b2 or mRNA-1273 vaccine doses. Both day 3 and day 7 saw half the medium replaced with IL-2 medium. Sequenced by immunoSEQ multiplex PCR; TCRdb stores in-frame clones only, minus some. This sample has around 69,000 clones, with under 80% found just once. This chain joins TRBV27 and TRBJ1-4; D perhaps matches TRBD1 (5 bases). The material was CD4+ T cells from PBMCs cultured without peptide, obtained after COVID-19 vaccination. This sequence was found in a human donor who received a COVID-19 vaccine. The CDR3 DNA follows: TGTGCCAGCAGTTTTACCCCCGGGACGAGGGACGAAAAACTGTTTTTT. It translates to CASSFTPGTRDEKLFF.